The 18 T cell receptor beta chains presented below share a single source sample, sequenced in a study of blood T cells in healthy people across ages. For the second PCR, which ran for roughly 6 to 12 cycles, a sample-barcoded 5' primer and a J-beta primer mix were used. MiXCR, run by TCRdb on the 5' RACE reads, gives a single entry per CDR3 protein. The profile shows about 930,000 distinct CDR3 sequences, approximately 32% of them singletons. These data also formed part of another study, on T cells of mothers and their children.

Sequencing was performed on blood. The receptors were sampled from a woman between 35 and 50 years old in good health.

This clonotype occurred once. This rearrangement joins TRBV5-1 to TRBJ2-5, with 7 bases fitting TRBD1. This CDR3 has 15 amino acids. Germline CDR1 is SGHRS and CDR2 is YFSETQ. With V trimmed by 0 bases and J by 2 bases, 4 bases remained unmatched. CDR3 in amino acids: CASSLGDSGQETQYF. For the CDR3, the DNA is TGCGCCAGCAGCTTGGGGGACAGCGGACAAGAGACCCAGTACTTC.

Concerning this clonotype: A much larger clone differs from this one at a single base, so this may be a read error. The rearrangement links TRBV28 to TRBJ2-5, with TRBD2 as a possible D gene (7 bases). V was pared by 8 bases and J by 11 bases, with 36 bases between. The CDR3 consists of 18 residues. Looked up from germline, CDR1 is MDHEN and CDR2 is SYDVKM. The DNA of the CDR3 is TGTGCCAGCGGGGAGGGGGGCCCAGGGGTACCTTGGACAATGAAACAGTACTTC. Translation: CASGEGGPGVPWTMKQYF.

On this clonotype itself: The junction departs from the called germline gene at one end, perhaps through a read error. V and J are TRBV7-3 and TRBJ1-1; TRBD1 agrees at 8 bases. Germline V gene data show CDR1 as SGHTA and CDR2 as FQGTGA. The CDR3 spans 14 residues. CDR3 coding DNA: TGTGCCAACAGCGCACAGGGGGTACAGACTGAAGCTTTCTTT. Its protein is CANSAQGVQTEAFF.

About this clonotype: A much larger clone sits a single nucleotide away, making a read error possible. The chain uses TRBV29-1 and TRBJ2-7, with TRBD1 as a possible D gene (6 bases). The J call may be in error: the DNA end matches TRBJ2-5 better. The CDR3 loop spans 17 amino acids. Germline V lookup: CDR1 SQVTM, CDR2 ANQGSEA. In nucleotides, the CDR3 is TGCAGCCTCCCTTCCCCTAGGGACATTCGGCGACGTTGGACCCAGTACTTC. This gives the protein CSLPSPRDIRRRWTQYF.

About this clonotype itself: The junction shows a germline mismatch at one end, possibly a read error. V usage is TRBV28 and J usage is TRBJ1-5; D unclear. Germline V lookup: CDR1 MDHEN, CDR2 SYDVKM. This CDR3 region has 16 residues. Here the CDR3 DNA reads TGTGCCAGCAGTTTCGCCCCGGCCCTGAACAATCAACCCCAGCATTTT. Translated: CASSFAPALNNQPQHF.

About this clonotype itself: The junction departs from germline at one end; a sequencing error may be responsible. V gene TRBV3-1 combines with J gene TRBJ1-4; D is unclear. CDR1 LGHDT and CDR2 YNNKEL come from the germline V gene (reference sequence). The CDR3 contains 14 residues. The CDR3 nucleotides are TGTGCCAGCAGCCAAGTCAGTCTTTCTGAAAAACGGTTTTTT. Protein: CASSQVSLSEKRFF. Full variable domain (missing parts from reference TRBV3-1 and TRBJ1-4): DTAVSQTPKYLVTQMGNDKSIKCEQNLGHDTMYWYKQDSKKFLKIMFSYNNKELIINETVPNRFSPKSPDKAHLNLHINSLELGDSAVYFCASSQVSLSEKRFFGSGTQLSVL.

In its sample, this clonotype was seen a few times. This sequence may be a read error, since a much larger clone differs from it by one base. This chain links TRBV7-8 with TRBJ2-7; TRBD2 matches at 16 bases. The CDR3 consists of 16 residues. Germline loops: CDR1 SGHVS, CDR2 FQNEAQ. Trimming removed 5 bases from V and 7 bases from J; junction bases left unmatched: 8. DNA for the CDR3: TGTGCCAGCAGCACGGGACTAGCGGGGGGGTACAATGAGCAGTACTTC. Translation gives CASSTGLAGGYNEQYF.

This chain connects TRBV4-2 to TRBJ2-7; D not resolved. CDR3 size: 17 residues. CDR1 is LGHNA, CDR2 YNFKEQ, per germline. Trimming shortened V by 3 bases and J by 3 bases, and 21 bases separated the two germline ends. The CDR3 loop reads CASSHDVALSSGYEQYF. CDR3 nucleotides: TGTGCCAGCAGCCACGACGTAGCATTGTCCTCCGGCTACGAGCAGTACTTC.

This clonotype was seen many times. This chain uses TRBV20-1 with TRBJ2-3; the D gene is possibly TRBD1 (5 bases). Germline assignment: CDR1 DFQATT and CDR2 SNEGSKA (reference sequence). This CDR3 has 14 amino acids. The V gene lost 3 bases and the J gene lost 1 base, with 11 bases spanning the gap. The CDR3 DNA follows: TGCAGTGCTAGTAGTAGGGGTGGCACAGATACGCAGTATTTT. It codes for CSASSRGGTDTQYF.

This clonotype was found a few times. The rearrangement uses TRBV28 and TRBJ2-4; a weak D match, TRBD1 (5 bases). The V gene lost 2 bases and the J gene lost 15 bases, with 17 bases spanning the gap. Looked up from germline, CDR1 is MDHEN and CDR2 is SYDVKM. The CDR3 is 13 amino acids. Here the CDR3 DNA reads TGTGCCAGCAGTTTAAGGCGGCCTAAGGGGTTGTACTTC. This codes for CASSLRRPKGLYF.

Ten or more counts support this clonotype. CDR3 loop: CASSLGTSVLDEQFF. In DNA form, the CDR3 reads TGTGCCAGCAGCTTAGGGACTAGCGTACTCGATGAGCAGTTCTTC. The J gene is TRBJ2-1, the V gene TRBV7-2; 9 bases are a match to TRBD2. J was trimmed by 8 bases and V by 1 base; bases with no gene match: 6. The CDR3 has 15 residues. The germline CDR1 and CDR2 sequences are SGHTA and FQGNSA.

This clonotype was observed a few times. The chain carries TRBV2 and TRBJ2-3, with D unresolved. Germline V gene data show CDR1 as SNHLY and CDR2 as FYNNEI. CDR3 length: 16 residues. V lost 1 base and J 2 bases, leaving 13 bases between the germline ends. CDR3 sequence reads: CASSEGVWLVTDTQYF. The DNA of the CDR3 is TGTGCCAGCAGTGAAGGTGTTTGGCTAGTCACAGATACGCAGTATTTT.

This clonotype has just a few counts. The chain has TRBV14 and TRBJ2-5; 7 bases line up with TRBD1. The germline gives CDR1 SGHDN, CDR2 FVKESK. The V gene end was trimmed by 1 base and the J gene end by 5 bases; junction bases not matched to a gene: 10. The CDR3 loop spans 16 amino acids. CDR3 in DNA: TGTGCCAGCAGCCAAGCAATCCGACAGGGATACGAGACCCAGTACTTC. This translates into CASSQAIRQGYETQYF.

This clonotype has only a few counts. The chain has TRBV30 and TRBJ2-7, with a possible D match to TRBD2 (6 bases). CDR3 length: 13 amino acids. Germline lookup yields CDR1 GTSNPN and CDR2 SVGIG (reference sequence). Trimming took off 4 bases at V and 7 bases at J, with 17 bases between the two ends. CDR3 amino acids: CAWTGTSLTEQYF. The CDR3 coding sequence is TGTGCCTGGACCGGGACTTCATTAACGGAGCAGTACTTC.

This sequence joins TRBV20-1 and TRBJ1-1; 7 bases fit TRBD1. CDR3 length: 19 amino acids. The germline V gene has CDR1 DFQATT and CDR2 SNEGSKA (reference sequence). V gave up 0 bases and J gave up 0 bases; unmatched junction bases: 16. CDR3: CSARDSPGEGQRLNTEAFF. The CDR3 DNA follows: TGCAGTGCTAGAGACTCCCCCGGCGAGGGACAGAGATTGAACACTGAAGCTTTCTTT.

The rearrangement links TRBV29-1 to TRBJ1-5; D not resolved. Per the germline V gene, CDR1 is SQVTM and CDR2 is ANQGSEA. Trimming removed 6 bases from V and 6 bases from J, with 15 bases in between. The CDR3 has 13 amino acids. The CDR3 DNA is TGCAGCGTGGCCGGGAGTCGAATTCAGCCCCAGCATTTT. Translating gives CSVAGSRIQPQHF.

V is TRBV20-1 and J is TRBJ2-5; D possibly corresponds to TRBD1 (6 bases). V was trimmed by 2 bases and J by 1 base, leaving 11 bases between them. In germline, CDR1 is DFQATT, CDR2 SNEGSKA (reference sequence). The CDR3 length is 14 residues. The CDR3 nucleotides read TGCAGTGCTAGAAGCGACAGGTCCCAAGAGACCCAGTACTTC. Amino acid sequence: CSARSDRSQETQYF.

This chain connects TRBV7-3 to TRBJ2-3; D is possibly TRBD1 (6 bases). Between the trimmed V and J ends, which lost 5 bases and 1 base, there was a span of 10 bases. Germline V gives CDR1 SGHTA, CDR2 FQGTGA. This CDR3 has 14 amino acids. The DNA of the CDR3 is TGTGCCAGCAGCCCTACAGGGCGCACAGATACGCAGTATTTT. Its protein is CASSPTGRTDTQYF.